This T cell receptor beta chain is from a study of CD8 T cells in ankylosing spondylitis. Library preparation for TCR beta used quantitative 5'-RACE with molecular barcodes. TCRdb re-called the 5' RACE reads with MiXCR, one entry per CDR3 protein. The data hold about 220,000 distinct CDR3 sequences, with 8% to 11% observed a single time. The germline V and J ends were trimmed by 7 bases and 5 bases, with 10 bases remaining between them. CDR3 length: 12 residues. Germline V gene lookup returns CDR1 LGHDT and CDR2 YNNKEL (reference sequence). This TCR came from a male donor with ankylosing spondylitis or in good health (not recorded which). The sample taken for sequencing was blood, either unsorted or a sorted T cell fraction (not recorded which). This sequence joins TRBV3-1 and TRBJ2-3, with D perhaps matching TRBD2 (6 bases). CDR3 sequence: CASKRGGDTQYF. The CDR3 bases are TGTGCCAGCAAAAGGGGAGGAGATACGCAGTATTTT.